These 16 T cell receptor beta chains share one sample of origin, sequenced in a study of cytomegalovirus exposure and HLA in healthy donors. PCR used 60 Vbeta primers and 13 Jbeta primers. TCRdb's table, derived via immunoSEQ multiplex PCR, lists solely in-frame clones and lacks some. The sample has 100,000 to 150,000 clones, around 67% seen once; the top ten hold about 2.1%. Sequencing was done on a sample of PBMCs. The receptor set was obtained from a middle-aged woman in good health and CMV-seropositive.

This clone turned up a few times. This chain links TRBV30 with TRBJ2-1; 14 bases line up with TRBD2. V trimming: 2 bases; J trimming: 4 bases; junction bases outside the gene matches: 13. The CDR3 totals 19 residues. The germline V gene encodes CDR1 GTSNPN and CDR2 SVGIG (reference sequence). In DNA, the CDR3 is TGTGCCTGGAGTCCCGAGGGACTAGCGGGAGCAGTTACGTACAATGAGCAGTTCTTC. It translates to CAWSPEGLAGAVTYNEQFF. The whole variable domain, filled in from reference TRBV30 and TRBJ2-1, reads SQTIHQWPATLVQPVGSPLSLECTVEGTSNPNLYWYRQAAGRGLQLLFYSVGIGQISSEVPQNLSASRPQDRQFILSSKKLLLSDSGFYLCAWSPEGLAGAVTYNEQFFGPGTRLTVL.

The chain employs TRBV18 and TRBJ2-7; TRBD1 aligns across 8 bases. The V gene's germline CDR1 is KGHSH and CDR2 LQKENI. The CDR3 totals 15 residues. V gave up 0 bases and J gave up 2 bases; unmatched junction bases: 3. CDR3 loop: CASSPPQTGAYEQYF. The CDR3 nucleotides read TGTGCCAGCTCACCACCCCAGACAGGGGCCTACGAGCAGTACTTC.

The genes are TRBV10-3 and TRBJ2-1, with D maybe TRBD1 (5 bases). V was trimmed by 9 bases and J by 8 bases, leaving 17 bases between them. The CDR3 loop spans 13 amino acids. Germline-derived CDR1 and CDR2 are ENHRY and SYGVKD. CDR3 nucleotide sequence: TGTGCCATATACAGGTCGCTCGAGGATGAGCAGTTCTTC. Translating it yields CAIYRSLEDEQFF.

The CDR3 nucleotides are TGCGCCAGCAGCTGGGACAGGGAGAACACTGAAGCTTTCTTT. It specifies CASSWDRENTEAFF. V gene TRBV5-1 combines with J gene TRBJ1-1, with 9 bases lining up with TRBD1. V lost 3 bases, J lost 1 base, and 1 base stayed unmatched. This CDR3 spans 14 amino acids. The V gene's germline CDR1 is SGHRS and CDR2 YFSETQ. The full variable domain, rest sourced from reference TRBV5-1 and TRBJ1-1, is KAGVTQTPRYLIKTRGQQVTLSCSPISGHRSVSWYQQTPGQGLQFLFEYFSETQRNKGNFPGRFSGRQFSNSRSEMNVSTLELGDSALYLCASSWDRENTEAFFGQGTRLTVV.

The genes are TRBV9 and TRBJ2-5; 8 bases match TRBD2. J gave up 2 bases and V 0 bases, and 6 bases lay outside the gene matches. The germline V gene encodes CDR1 SGDLS and CDR2 YYNGEE. The CDR3 runs to 16 residues. The CDR3 DNA sequence: TGTGCCAGCAGCGTAGGAATAGCGGGGACACAAGAGACCCAGTACTTC. This encodes CASSVGIAGTQETQYF.

The chain uses TRBV7-2 and TRBJ1-1; 7 bases match TRBD1. CDR1 is SGHTA, CDR2 FQGNSA, per germline. Losses at the gene ends were 4 bases for V and 4 bases for J; bases not matched to a gene: 15. The CDR3 covers 17 residues. CDR3 sequence: CASSSGRDSNRGTEAFF. CDR3 bases: TGTGCCAGCAGCTCGGGTAGGGACAGTAATAGGGGCACTGAAGCTTTCTTT.

V is TRBV4-2 and J is TRBJ1-2; a possible D gene is TRBD1 (6 bases). The germline CDR1 and CDR2 sequences are LGHNA and YNFKEQ. This CDR3 is built from 14 residues. The V gene lost 4 bases and the J gene lost 3 bases, with 12 bases spanning the gap. The CDR3 region is CASSPGGLDYGYTF. In DNA, the CDR3 is TGTGCCAGCAGCCCGGGGGGCTTAGACTATGGCTACACCTTC.

The chain employs TRBV9 and TRBJ1-2, with TRBD1 as a possible D gene (6 bases). V lost 4 bases and J lost 4, with 14 bases in between. CDR1 and CDR2 from the germline V gene are SGDLS and YYNGEE. The CDR3 has 14 amino acids. CDR3 residues: CASSSIGQSYGYTF. CDR3 sequence (DNA): TGTGCCAGCAGCTCCATCGGACAGTCCTATGGCTACACCTTC.

Only one count was recorded for this clone. The chain combines TRBV28 with TRBJ1-5, with unresolved D. The CDR3 sequence is 14 residues long. CDR1 and CDR2 from the germline V gene are MDHEN and SYDVKM. V lost 7 bases and J 4 bases, leaving 14 bases between the germline ends. The DNA for the CDR3 is TGTGCCAGCATTGTTCTGTCAGAAAATCAGCCCCAGCATTTT. It is translated as CASIVLSENQPQHF.

A few counts support this clone. V and J are TRBV29-1 and TRBJ2-3; 7 positions agree with TRBD2. The germline V gene encodes CDR1 SQVTM and CDR2 ANQGSEA. V gave up 5 bases and J gave up 5 bases; unmatched junction bases: 4. There are 12 residues in the CDR3. The CDR3 DNA sequence: TGCAGCGTTACAAGCGGGGTAGATACGCAGTATTTT. It codes for CSVTSGVDTQYF.

The genes are TRBV9 and TRBJ2-1, with 7 bases fitting TRBD1. Per the germline V gene, CDR1 is SGDLS and CDR2 is YYNGEE. Trimming at V came to 3 bases and at J to 0 bases, leaving 3 bases not matched to a gene. The CDR3 totals 15 residues. DNA of the CDR3: TGTGCCAGCAGCGACCGGGACAGCTCCTACAATGAGCAGTTCTTC. Translated, it gives CASSDRDSSYNEQFF. Filled out from reference TRBV9 and TRBJ2-1, the complete variable domain reads DSGVTQTPKHLITATGQRVTLRCSPRSGDLSVYWYQQSLDQGLQFLIQYYNGEERAKGNILERFSAQQFPDLHSELNLSSLELGDSALYFCASSDRDSSYNEQFFGPGTRLTVL.

This clone appeared a single time. This chain joins TRBV14 and TRBJ2-5, with a tentative D call TRBD2 (5 bases). The CDR3 is 14 amino acids. V was shortened by 0 bases and J by 9 bases, with 14 bases between the two germline ends. The germline gives CDR1 SGHDN, CDR2 FVKESK. CDR3 amino acids: CASSQETGMEAQYF. DNA of the CDR3: TGTGCCAGCAGCCAAGAGACGGGTATGGAGGCCCAGTACTTC.

The J gene is TRBJ2-6, the V gene TRBV19, with TRBD1 matching 11 bases. With V trimmed by 9 bases and J by 3 bases, 10 bases remained unmatched. This CDR3 has 17 residues. CDR1 is LNHDA, CDR2 SQIVND, per germline (reference sequence). The CDR3 region has the DNA TGTGCCAGCCTTGGGGGGACAGGGGGAGATGGGGCCAACGTCCTGACTTTC. This sequence encodes CASLGGTGGDGANVLTF. Combining the CDR3 with reference TRBV19 and TRBJ2-6 gives the whole variable domain DGGITQSPKYLFRKEGQNVTLSCEQNLNHDAMYWYRQDPGQGLRLIYYSQIVNDFQKGDIAEGYSVSREKKESFPLTVTSAQKNPTAFYLCASLGGTGGDGANVLTFGAGSRLTVL.

V is TRBV29-1 and J is TRBJ2-7; TRBD1 aligns across 7 bases. The junction had 6 bases not matched to a gene; V was cut back by 2 bases and J by 2 bases. The CDR3 length is 14 residues. Germline CDR1 and CDR2: SQVTM and ANQGSEA. CDR3 amino acids: CSVETMDRTYEQYF. Here the CDR3 DNA reads TGCAGCGTTGAAACGATGGACAGGACCTACGAGCAGTACTTC.

V gene TRBV28 combines with J gene TRBJ2-7, with TRBD2 identical over 11 bases. This CDR3 is built from 16 residues. Germline CDR1 reads MDHEN; CDR2 reads SYDVKM. The V segment lost 5 bases and the J segment 6 bases; nucleotides outside the gene matches: 12. The DNA of the CDR3 is TGTGCCAGCAGTCCAACGTTAGCGGGAGGGCCGTTCGAGCAGTACTTC. This sequence encodes CASSPTLAGGPFEQYF.

This clone has at least ten counts. This rearrangement joins TRBV19 to TRBJ2-5, with D tentatively TRBD1 (5 bases). Per the germline V gene, CDR1 is LNHDA and CDR2 is SQIVND (reference sequence). The CDR3 contains 13 residues. Deletions cut 5 bases from V and 2 bases from J, with 9 bases between. In DNA, the CDR3 is TGTGCCAGTAGTTGGGCAGGGCAAGAGACCCAGTACTTC. It is translated as CASSWAGQETQYF.